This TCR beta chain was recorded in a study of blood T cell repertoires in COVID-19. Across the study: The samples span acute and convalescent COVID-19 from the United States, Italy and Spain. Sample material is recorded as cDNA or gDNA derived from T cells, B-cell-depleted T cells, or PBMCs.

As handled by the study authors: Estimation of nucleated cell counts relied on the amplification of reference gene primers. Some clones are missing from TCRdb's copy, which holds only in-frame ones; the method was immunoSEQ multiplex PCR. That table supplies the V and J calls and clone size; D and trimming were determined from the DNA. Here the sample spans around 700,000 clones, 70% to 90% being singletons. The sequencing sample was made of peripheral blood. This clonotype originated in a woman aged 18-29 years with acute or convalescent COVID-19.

CDR3 sequence reads: CASSVGPGRGETQYF. The CDR3, as DNA: TGTGCCAGCAGCGTAGGGCCGGGTCGGGGTGAGACCCAGTACTTC. The rearrangement joins TRBV9 to TRBJ2-5, with D maybe TRBD2 (5 bases). The CDR3 sequence is 15 residues long. V lost 0 bases, J lost 5 bases, and 14 bases lay in between. Germline loops: CDR1 SGDLS, CDR2 YYNGEE. The full variable domain, completed using reference TRBV9 and TRBJ2-5, is DSGVTQTPKHLITATGQRVTLRCSPRSGDLSVYWYQQSLDQGLQFLIQYYNGEERAKGNILERFSAQQFPDLHSELNLSSLELGDSALYFCASSVGPGRGETQYFGPGTRLLVL.